The T cell receptor (beta chain) described here comes from a study of radiation and T cells in renal cell carcinoma. The time point: blood 4 weeks post-SBRT, at nephrectomy. Treatment: 15 Gy SBRT to primary tumor, nephrectomy 4 weeks later. The CDR3 contains 16 residues. Trimming took 1 base from V and 0 from J, leaving 10 bases between them. CDR1 is SEHNR, CDR2 FQNEAQ, per germline (reference sequence). The protocol was immunoSEQ multiplex PCR, while the TCRdb copy is restricted to in-frame clones and leaves out a portion. The sample lists around 170,000 clones, 88% seen once, with about 11% in the top ten.

The chain is built from TRBV7-9 and TRBJ1-3; D may be TRBD1 (6 bases). The sequence was collected from a woman aged 50 to 60 with renal cell carcinoma. Sequencing used blood, obtained from a patient whose treatment included radiotherapy and nephrectomy. CDR3 in DNA: TGTGCCAGCAGCTTAGTCACAGGGTCCTCTGGAAACACCATATATTTT. Protein sequence: CASSLVTGSSGNTIYF.